This paragraph reports one TCR beta chain. This clone's antigen is unknown. The library was produced with the immunoSEQ multiplex PCR assay. The multiplex PCR relied on a mix of 60 forward primers for TCR Vbeta segments and 13 reverse primers for TCR Jbeta segments. Amplification of the CDR3 region of rearranged TCR beta genes was performed with a multiplex PCR assay on genomic DNA. Amplified TCR beta libraries were sequenced as 87-base-pair reads on the Illumina HiSeq System. As for the authors' bioinformatics: A later analysis counted approximately 76 million unique TCR beta chains across the 550 to 700 repertoires, and 9 million to 14 million of these chains were shared by at least two donors. A nearest-neighbor algorithm error-corrected the raw reads and collapsed the reads into unique sequences, merging closely related sequences to remove PCR and sequencing errors. Alignment of CDR3 sequences to IMGT reference sequences was used to assign V, D and J gene segments. Each retained sequence needed at least a six-nucleotide match to both a V gene segment and a J gene segment. Rearrangements were called productive when the CDR3 lacked stop codons and stayed in frame with V and J; all others were non-productive. Following IMGT convention, CDR3 was defined as the stretch from the second conserved V-encoded cysteine up to the conserved J-encoded phenylalanine. The earlier analysis of about 610 of the donors excluded any sequence lacking an unambiguous match to a single V gene segment. In an earlier analysis of around 590 of the donors, a V segment was called functional when productive rearrangements were above 56.7%, and segregating when the standard deviation between donors exceeded 5%. A statistical classification framework was developed to diagnose cytomegalovirus status using the catalog of TCR beta chain sequences. In a later analysis, V and J genes were assigned by comparing TCR nucleotide sequences against IMGT/GENE-DB human TR gene sequences. A later analysis assigned CDR3 sequences and most-parsimonious VDJ recombination scenarios with the TCRdist pipeline. In a later analysis, each TCR beta chain was defined by its CDR3 amino acid sequence together with its V-gene family, and reads lacking a unique V-gene family were excluded. In a later analysis, around 650 highly shared, low-generation-probability nucleotide sequences were removed to address suspected cross-contamination and a sequencing artifact. In a later analysis, a clonal expansion index was calculated for each public chain from normalized within-repertoire ranks of inferred template counts. In a later analysis, generation probabilities were computed with a VDJ recombination model fitted to out-of-frame rearrangements, and the resulting probabilities were checked against IGoR. In a later analysis, TCR-TCR, TCR-HLA and TCR-CMV co-occurrence was scored with hypergeometric tests, and a repertoire-size bias correction was applied to TCR pairs. A later analysis estimated false discovery rates by permuting HLA or CMV assignments 20 times. In a later analysis, co-occurring TCRs were grouped using DBSCAN, and TCRdist sequence similarity was added for clustering within HLA-allele-positive subsets. Repertoires with fewer than 30,000 or more than 120,000 public chains, plus five repertoires with anomalous nucleotide sharing, were excluded from co-occurrence clustering. The clones in this table, taken by TCRdb from immuneACCESS, are in-frame only. Not every clone is retained; where verified, under half of the shortfall comes from an unresolved V gene, and the cause of the rest is unknown. V and J calls and clone size are copied from that table; D and trimming were computed from the DNA. The sample table includes about 92,000 clones. 15% of the sample comes from the top ten.

This entry is derived from a study of cytomegalovirus exposure and HLA in healthy donors (dated by TCRdb to between 2016 and 2019). The study in broad terms: An earlier analysis of 550 to 700 of the donors reported 250 to 300 Gb of sequence data and 120 million or so unique TCR beta sequences from approximately 180 million T cells. The study was designed to test whether signatures of past pathogen exposure could be identified by cataloging public T cell receptors. Donor age, sex, ethnicity and CMV serostatus were compiled together with the repertoire data. Using immunosequencing, the study profiled T cell repertoires from fewer than 850 subjects and related those repertoires to cytomegalovirus serostatus. To predict cytomegalovirus infection status, the study combined high-throughput TCR immunosequencing, statistical association of individual TCRs with disease status, and machine learning. The number of typed donors differed by locus: roughly 620-630 for A, B, C, DRB1 and DQB1; 500 to 550 for DQA1; about 600 for DPA1; and 400 to 480 for DPB1. On average, roughly 250,000 unique TCR beta nucleotide sequences were sequenced per donor among 300 to 500 genotyped donors of the cohort, with roughly 20% of those sequences being non-productive. In addition to the first cohort of several hundred subjects, a separate validation cohort of 120 different subjects was used. About 300 gigabases of sequencing data and 78 million or so unique TCR sequences were included in an early release covering around 600 HLA-typed donors. HLA typing covered class I and class II loci at four-digit resolution. A later genetic analysis used genome-wide SNP genotypes for about 55% of the 666 donors, treating that subset as a discovery cohort. To decide whether each TCR beta V gene segment behaved as functional or pseudogenic, an earlier analysis of fewer than 750 of the donors relied on high-throughput TCR beta sequencing. Because of strong linkage in the cohort, a handful of DR-DQ haplotypes were treated as single units for association and clustering. Rather than drawing on any new phenotypic data, the later analysis identified candidate immune exposures from TCR beta sequences and the way those sequences occurred across donors. Every repertoire in the discovery cohort had been generated on one and the same sequencing platform. Of the 350 to 450 genotyped donors, approximately 80% were placed in the genetic ancestry cluster associated with self-reported Caucasian donors. A later analysis re-examined previously published TCR beta repertoires from more than 650 donors and added high-resolution HLA genotyping to investigate patterns of TCR occurrence. Overall study results and their limits: Broadly in line with IMGT annotations, most TCR beta V segments showed up in productive rearrangements about 87% or about 30% of the time in an earlier analysis of several hundred of the donors. Correlated functional status among segregating V segments might be attributable to linkage disequilibrium, but an unknown experimental factor could not be ruled out. In vitro tests confirmed that three of the cytomegalovirus-associated TCR beta chains recognize cytomegalovirus antigens. Some IMGT-functional V segments, including TRBV6-2 and TRBV6-3, could not be told apart with the 87-base-pair reads, so those segments were excluded. The authors suggested that the approach could potentially be generalized to other disease states and immunological phenotypes. A cluster of highly shared sequence variants was judged likely to represent a technical artifact of the sequencing pipeline. A further reported finding was that TCR beta sequences accurately predicted the HLA-A and HLA-B alleles for most subjects in the first cohort. Strong co-occurrence of HLA alleles, especially DR and DQ, made assigning TCR associations to individual alleles difficult. The presence/absence analyses assumed that sequencing depth was roughly uniform across donors, and that assumption may not be true. In this cohort, only TCR beta chains were sequenced, and detectable features were limited by the absence of alpha or paired-chain data. In both the original and validation cohorts, the classifier was reported to diagnose cytomegalovirus status with high specificity and sensitivity. Most TCR sequences were observed very rarely across donors, whereas some public TCRs were present in many individuals. Because HLA typing was missing for some donors at each locus, association tests included only the typed subset. In a later genetic analysis, fewer N-insertions in productive TCRs were reported among donors in an Asian-associated ancestry cluster than the roughly 700-donor mean. According to a later analysis, TCR association rates differed among HLA loci, with DRB1 alleles showing the most associated TCRs and HLA-C alleles showing the fewest. Because counts were too low, seventeen rarely observed V segments, including chromosome 9 orphons, were left out of the earlier analysis of 500 to 750 of the donors. For the cohort, immune exposure information was limited to CMV serostatus. In a later analysis, most CMV-associated TCR beta chains were found to appear HLA-restricted, with HLA associations seemingly driven largely by CMV exposure. An association between a missense DCLRE1C variant and V-gene and J-gene trimming of TCR beta chains was found in a later genetic analysis and replicated in an independent cohort. Compared with equally common non-associated chains, HLA-associated TCR beta chains in a later analysis were more clonally expanded and had lower generation probabilities. A later analysis associated around 16,000 TCR beta sequences with specific HLA alleles at a false discovery rate of 0.05. A later analysis reported that several top co-occurrence clusters appeared linked to parvovirus B19, influenza, CMV and Epstein-Barr virus. A total of roughly 160 TCR beta chains were listed by the study as associated with cytomegalovirus.

Trimming at the junction amounts to 1 base on V and 2 bases on J, and the germline ends lie 12 bases apart. The germline V gene sets CDR1 to SGHRS and CDR2 to YFSETQ. The CDR3 numbers 15 residues from cysteine through phenylalanine. Only CDR3 DNA is held: 45 bases, read in frame from base 1. In total, around 600 healthy bone marrow donors made up the cohort. At the time of sampling, all cohort members were nominally healthy, though unrecorded immune exposures were likely present. The donor tested CMV seropositive and was one of the 289 seropositive cohort members. A peripheral blood sample was collected from each donor, and TCR beta sequencing was performed on peripheral blood mononuclear cells. Genomic DNA was extracted from the blood cell samples with the Qiagen DNeasy Blood Extraction Kit.

The sequence came from a man aged 45-65 years in good health and CMV-seropositive. Source material: PBMCs. The chain employs TRBV5-1 and TRBJ2-5, with TRBD1 as a weak D call on 6 bases. The nucleotide sequence reads TGCGCCAGCAGCTTGTTCCTAGGGGGACAAGAGACCCAGTACTTC. Translated, it gives CASSLFLGGQETQYF.